Listed below are T cell receptor beta chains from one sample, sequenced in a study of cytomegalovirus exposure and HLA in healthy donors. Libraries were prepared by immunoSEQ multiplex PCR; TCRdb keeps only in-frame clonotypes and omits some of them. This sample carries about 180,000 clones, around 73% of them seen once, and the ten largest clones take approximately 2.5%. Sequencing was done on a sample of PBMCs. Receptors were obtained from a man in his sixties in good health and CMV-seronegative. Each CDR3 is given with its conserved first and last residue. Fields, in order: CDR3 protein, V gene.

CDR3aa: CASSFGKGGGYEQYF; v_gene: TRBV5-5
CDR3aa: CASSTTGGYQPQHF; v_gene: TRBV19
CDR3aa: CASSDRTDRVYGYTF; v_gene: TRBV13
CDR3aa: CASSEWGGTEAFF; v_gene: TRBV25-1
CDR3aa: CASSPQGLAGGTDTQYF; v_gene: TRBV5-4
CDR3aa: CASRWTGGYEQYF; v_gene: TRBV6-5
CDR3aa: CASSPGGTKNTEAFF; v_gene: TRBV11-3
CDR3aa: CASSPQGNGYPF; v_gene: TRBV6-5
CDR3aa: CASSLVTGGTEAFF; v_gene: TRBV7-8
CDR3aa: CASQGIQGRQETQYF; v_gene: TRBV6-1
CDR3aa: CASSLDSNEKLFF; v_gene: TRBV10-1
CDR3aa: CASSFPGRDEQFF; v_gene: TRBV5-4
CDR3aa: CASSPLQSGQLGNSPLHF; v_gene: TRBV18
CDR3aa: CASSVEGRASHGYTF; v_gene: TRBV9
CDR3aa: CASSEQGSTGELFF; v_gene: TRBV10-1
CDR3aa: CAWTGGQGYTF; v_gene: TRBV30
CDR3aa: CASSVTSGAYNEQFF; v_gene: TRBV9
CDR3aa: CSVSGTDSLNTEAFF; v_gene: TRBV29-1
CDR3aa: CATVFGREAFF; v_gene: TRBV15
CDR3aa: CSSSFSTTGSPLHF; v_gene: TRBV7-9
CDR3aa: CASSPSGDVVRQFF; v_gene: TRBV19
CDR3aa: CASSQARGSFYEQYF; v_gene: TRBV4-3
CDR3aa: CASSLEVGEAFF; v_gene: TRBV7-9
CDR3aa: CASSFPSGNTIYF; v_gene: TRBV6-6
CDR3aa: CASGLTRTGGMVYEQYF; v_gene: TRBV12-5
CDR3aa: CASNTAGALAGELFF; v_gene: TRBV2
CDR3aa: CASSLGIQVNTEAFF; v_gene: TRBV5-4
CDR3aa: CASSLGASNQPQHF; v_gene: TRBV7-2
CDR3aa: CASSLVGGGKEQYF; v_gene: TRBV7-9
CDR3aa: CASSFPREQRSPYEQYF; v_gene: TRBV5-8
CDR3aa: CASRGTGGLDGYTF; v_gene: TRBV2
CDR3aa: CASSLSGSYGYTF; v_gene: TRBV6-5
CDR3aa: CASSPSPDRYEQYF; v_gene: TRBV9
CDR3aa: CASSDLGTGGLLNTEAFF; v_gene: TRBV25-1
CDR3aa: CASSPLLAGRQETQYF; v_gene: TRBV7-9
CDR3aa: CASSLELGAAGNTIYF; v_gene: TRBV7-2
CDR3aa: CASSGPGQGGKTQYF; v_gene: TRBV27
CDR3aa: CASSRRTSGRGTDTQYF; v_gene: TRBV19
CDR3aa: CSVEEGTSIYNEQFF; v_gene: TRBV29-1
CDR3aa: CASSSGQGKAAQETQYF; v_gene: TRBV5-4
CDR3aa: CASSESGGVEKLFF; v_gene: TRBV6-5
CDR3aa: CASRTDGSGNTIYF; v_gene: TRBV6-1
CDR3aa: CASSLQVHTGELFF; v_gene: TRBV5-1
CDR3aa: CSVVSGGTYNEQFF; v_gene: TRBV29-1
CDR3aa: CASSSTTGAGGYTF; v_gene: TRBV11-2
CDR3aa: CASRGHRGLASTDTQYF; v_gene: TRBV9
CDR3aa: CAWSVGTGSYEQYF; v_gene: TRBV30
CDR3aa: CASSLGGSSYEQYF; v_gene: TRBV28
CDR3aa: CASSSGLAAYNEQFF; v_gene: TRBV19
CDR3aa: CASSGQPILYSNQPQHF; v_gene: TRBV18
CDR3aa: CASSLTPYGYTF; v_gene: TRBV7-2
CDR3aa: CASSHTGTSSKEETQYF; v_gene: TRBV4-1
CDR3aa: CASSTPAGTGATNEKLFF; v_gene: TRBV19
CDR3aa: CASSSNSNQPQHF; v_gene: TRBV6-5
CDR3aa: CAISATAPGLANLPYEQYF; v_gene: TRBV10-3
CDR3aa: CASRKTSGGLHEQFF; v_gene: TRBV14
CDR3aa: CASSVAPGRETQYF; v_gene: TRBV9